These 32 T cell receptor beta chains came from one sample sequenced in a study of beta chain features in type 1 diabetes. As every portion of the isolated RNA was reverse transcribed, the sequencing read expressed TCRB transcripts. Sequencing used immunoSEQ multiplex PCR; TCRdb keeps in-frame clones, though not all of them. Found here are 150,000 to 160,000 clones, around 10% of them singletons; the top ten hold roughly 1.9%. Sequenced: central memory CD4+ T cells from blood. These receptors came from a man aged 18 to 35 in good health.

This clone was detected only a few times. CDR3 nucleotide sequence: TGTGCCAGCAGATCCAGTATGACTAGCGGGGGGGCTAGAGAGACCCAGTACTTC. Protein sequence: CASRSSMTSGGARETQYF. The rearrangement uses TRBV7-2 and TRBJ2-5, with 14 nucleotides matching TRBD2. Germline CDR1 is SGHTA and CDR2 is FQGNSA. The CDR3 runs to 18 residues. V gave up 6 bases and J gave up 4 bases; unmatched junction bases: 13.

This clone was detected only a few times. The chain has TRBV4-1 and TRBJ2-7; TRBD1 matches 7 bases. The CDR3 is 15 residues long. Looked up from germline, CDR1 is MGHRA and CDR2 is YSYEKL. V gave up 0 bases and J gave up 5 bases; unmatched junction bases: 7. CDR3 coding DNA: TGCGCCAGCAGCCAAGAAGCCAGGGGGACCCACGAGCAGTACTTC. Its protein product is CASSQEARGTHEQYF.

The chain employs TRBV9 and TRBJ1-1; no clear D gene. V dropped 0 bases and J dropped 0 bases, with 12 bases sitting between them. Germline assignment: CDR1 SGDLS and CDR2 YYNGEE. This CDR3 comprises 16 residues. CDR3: CASSVGTFSMNTEAFF. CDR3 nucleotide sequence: TGTGCCAGCAGCGTAGGGACTTTCTCTATGAACACTGAAGCTTTCTTT.

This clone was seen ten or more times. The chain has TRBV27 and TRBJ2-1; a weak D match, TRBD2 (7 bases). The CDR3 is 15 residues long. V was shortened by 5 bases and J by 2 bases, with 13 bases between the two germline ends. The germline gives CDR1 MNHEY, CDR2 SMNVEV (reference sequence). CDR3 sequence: CASSRGGQTYNEQFF. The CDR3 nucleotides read TGTGCCAGCAGTCGCGGGGGCCAGACCTACAATGAGCAGTTCTTC.

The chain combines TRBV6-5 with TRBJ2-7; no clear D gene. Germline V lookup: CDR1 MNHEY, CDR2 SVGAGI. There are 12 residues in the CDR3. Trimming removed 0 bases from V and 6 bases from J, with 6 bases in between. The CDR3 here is CASSYSSGEQYF. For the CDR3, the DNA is TGTGCCAGCAGTTACTCCTCTGGCGAGCAGTACTTC.

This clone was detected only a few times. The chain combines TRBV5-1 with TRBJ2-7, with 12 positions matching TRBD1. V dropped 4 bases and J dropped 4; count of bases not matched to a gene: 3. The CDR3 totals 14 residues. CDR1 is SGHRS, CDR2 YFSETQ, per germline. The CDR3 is CASSTGQGAYEQYF. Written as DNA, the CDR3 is TGCGCCAGCAGCACGGGACAGGGGGCTTACGAGCAGTACTTC.

CDR3: CASGLVVGSLYNEQFF. DNA for the CDR3: TGTGCTAGTGGTTTGGTAGTCGGGAGTTTGTACAATGAGCAGTTCTTC. The chain employs TRBV12-5 and TRBJ2-1; perhaps TRBD2 as D (6 bases). Germline CDR1 is LGHNT and CDR2 is FRNRAP. The CDR3 totals 16 residues. Trimming shortened V by 0 bases and J by 4 bases, and 13 bases separated the two germline ends.

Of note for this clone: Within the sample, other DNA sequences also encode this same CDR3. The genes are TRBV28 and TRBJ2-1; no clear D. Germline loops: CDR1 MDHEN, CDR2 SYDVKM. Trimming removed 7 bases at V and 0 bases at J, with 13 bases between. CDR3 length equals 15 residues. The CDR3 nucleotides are TGTGCCAGCACCCCCAGGTTGAGCTCCTACAATGAGCAGTTCTTC. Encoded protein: CASTPRLSSYNEQFF.

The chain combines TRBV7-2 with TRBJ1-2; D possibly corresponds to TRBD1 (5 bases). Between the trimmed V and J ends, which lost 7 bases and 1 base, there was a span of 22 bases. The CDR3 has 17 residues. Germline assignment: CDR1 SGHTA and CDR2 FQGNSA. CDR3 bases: TGTGCCAGCACCCCAAGGGGCGCAAGACTCCTTAACTATGGCTACACCTTC. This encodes CASTPRGARLLNYGYTF.

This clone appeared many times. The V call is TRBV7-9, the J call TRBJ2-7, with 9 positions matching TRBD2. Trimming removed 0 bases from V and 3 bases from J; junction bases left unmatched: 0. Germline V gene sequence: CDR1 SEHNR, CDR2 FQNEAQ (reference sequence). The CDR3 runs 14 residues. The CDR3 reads CASSLASGGYEQYF. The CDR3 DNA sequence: TGTGCCAGCAGCTTAGCTAGCGGGGGCTACGAGCAGTACTTC.

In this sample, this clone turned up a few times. The CDR3: CASSLSRQGYEQYF. CDR3 nucleotides: TGTGCCAGCAGCTTATCCCGACAGGGTTACGAGCAGTACTTC. The V and J genes are TRBV11-2 and TRBJ2-7; 7 bases agree with TRBD1. The CDR3 spans 14 residues. Per the germline V gene, CDR1 is SGHAT and CDR2 is FQNNGV. The junction had 5 bases not matched to a gene; V was cut back by 2 bases and J by 4 bases.

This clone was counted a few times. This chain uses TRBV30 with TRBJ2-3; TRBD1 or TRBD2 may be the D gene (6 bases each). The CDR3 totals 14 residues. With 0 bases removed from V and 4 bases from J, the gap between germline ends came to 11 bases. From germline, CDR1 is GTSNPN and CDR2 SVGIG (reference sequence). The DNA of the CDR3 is TGTGCCTGGAGTGTAGGGGGGAATGCAGATACGCAGTATTTT. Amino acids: CAWSVGGNADTQYF.

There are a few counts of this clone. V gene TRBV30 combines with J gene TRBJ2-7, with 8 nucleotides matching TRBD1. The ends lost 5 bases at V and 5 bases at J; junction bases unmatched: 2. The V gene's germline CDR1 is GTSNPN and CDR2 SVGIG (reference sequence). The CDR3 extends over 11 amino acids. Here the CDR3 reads CAWGQGNEQYF. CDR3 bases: TGTGCCTGGGGACAGGGTAACGAGCAGTACTTC.

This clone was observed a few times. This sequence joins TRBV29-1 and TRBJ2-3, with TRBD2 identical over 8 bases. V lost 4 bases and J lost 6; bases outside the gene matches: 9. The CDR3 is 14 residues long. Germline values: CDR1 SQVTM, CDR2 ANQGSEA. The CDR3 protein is CSVASGGAGDTQYF. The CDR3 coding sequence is TGCAGCGTTGCGTCGGGAGGGGCTGGGGATACGCAGTATTTT.

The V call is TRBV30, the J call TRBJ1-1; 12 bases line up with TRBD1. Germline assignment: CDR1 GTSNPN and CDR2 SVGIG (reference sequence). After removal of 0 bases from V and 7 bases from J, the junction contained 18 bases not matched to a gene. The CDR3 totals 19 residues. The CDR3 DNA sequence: TGTGCCTGGAGTGTAATGGGTAGGGGACAGGGGGCTCCGGTGGGTGAAGCTTTCTTT. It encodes CAWSVMGRGQGAPVGEAFF.

CDR3 coding DNA: TGCGCCAGCAGCCAATCAGGGACTAGCCATACAGATACGCAGTATTTT. Its protein product is CASSQSGTSHTDTQYF. The rearrangement uses TRBV4-3 and TRBJ2-3; 9 bases align to TRBD2. CDR1 and CDR2 from the germline V gene are LGHNA and YSLEER. The V and J ends lost 2 bases and 3 bases, in that order; junction bases with no gene match: 6. The CDR3 loop spans 16 amino acids.

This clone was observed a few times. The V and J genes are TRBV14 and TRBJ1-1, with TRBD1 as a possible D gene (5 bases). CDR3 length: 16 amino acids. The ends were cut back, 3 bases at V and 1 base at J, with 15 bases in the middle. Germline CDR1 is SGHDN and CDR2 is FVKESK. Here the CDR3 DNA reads TGTGCCAGCAGCCACAGATTTGGGGGGAGGAACACTGAAGCTTTCTTT. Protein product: CASSHRFGGRNTEAFF.

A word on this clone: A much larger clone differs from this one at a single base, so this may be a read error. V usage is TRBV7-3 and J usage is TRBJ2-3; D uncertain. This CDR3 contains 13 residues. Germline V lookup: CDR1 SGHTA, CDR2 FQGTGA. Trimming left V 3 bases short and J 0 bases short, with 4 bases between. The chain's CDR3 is CASSFPSTDTQYF. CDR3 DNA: TGTGCCAGCAGCTTCCCTAGCACAGATACGCAGTATTTT.

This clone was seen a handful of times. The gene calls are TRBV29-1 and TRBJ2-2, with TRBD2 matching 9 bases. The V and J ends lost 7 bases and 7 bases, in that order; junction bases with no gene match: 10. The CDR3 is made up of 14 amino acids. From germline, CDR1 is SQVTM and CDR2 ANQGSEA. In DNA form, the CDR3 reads TGCAGCGCTGGACTAGCGAGGAGCGTCGGGGAGCTGTTTTTT. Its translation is CSAGLARSVGELFF.

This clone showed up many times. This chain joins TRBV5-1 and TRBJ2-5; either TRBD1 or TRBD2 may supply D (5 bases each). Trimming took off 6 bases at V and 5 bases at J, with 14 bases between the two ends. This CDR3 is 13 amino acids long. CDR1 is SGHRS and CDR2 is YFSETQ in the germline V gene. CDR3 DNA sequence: TGCGCCAGCACAGAGGGGCGCGGGGAGACCCAGTACTTC. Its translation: CASTEGRGETQYF.

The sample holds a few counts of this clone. As DNA, the CDR3 is TGCAGCGTTGTGGCGCAGGTAGTTACTGAAGCTTTCTTT. Protein sequence: CSVVAQVVTEAFF. V and J are TRBV29-1 and TRBJ1-1; D is ambiguous. The CDR3 extends over 13 amino acids. Germline assignment: CDR1 SQVTM and CDR2 ANQGSEA. V was cut by 4 bases and J by 5 bases, with 14 bases left in between.

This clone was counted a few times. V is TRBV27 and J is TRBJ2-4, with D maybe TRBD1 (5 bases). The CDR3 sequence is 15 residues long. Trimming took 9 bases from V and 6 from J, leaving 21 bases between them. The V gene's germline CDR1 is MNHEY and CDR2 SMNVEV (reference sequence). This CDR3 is CASRAMESRVNIQYF. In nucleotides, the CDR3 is TGTGCCAGTCGCGCAATGGAGAGCAGGGTAAACATTCAGTACTTC.

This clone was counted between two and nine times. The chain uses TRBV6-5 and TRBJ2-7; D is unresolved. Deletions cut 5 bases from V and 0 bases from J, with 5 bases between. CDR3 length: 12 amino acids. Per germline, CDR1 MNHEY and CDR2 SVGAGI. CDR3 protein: CASSEGSYEQYF. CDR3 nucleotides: TGTGCCAGCAGTGAAGGCTCCTACGAGCAGTACTTC.

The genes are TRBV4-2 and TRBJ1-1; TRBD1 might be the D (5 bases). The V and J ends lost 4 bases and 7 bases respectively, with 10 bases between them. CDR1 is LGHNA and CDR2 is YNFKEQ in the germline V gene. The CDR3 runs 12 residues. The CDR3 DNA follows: TGTGCCAGCAGCCCAGGGACCTTTGAAGCTTTCTTT. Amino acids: CASSPGTFEAFF.

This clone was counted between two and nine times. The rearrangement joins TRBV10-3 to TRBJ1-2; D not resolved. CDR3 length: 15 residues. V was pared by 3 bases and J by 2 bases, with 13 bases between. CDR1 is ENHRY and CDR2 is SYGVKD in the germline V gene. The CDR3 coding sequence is TGTGCCATCAGTGAAGGTGACGGTGTCAACTATGGCTACACCTTC. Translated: CAISEGDGVNYGYTF.

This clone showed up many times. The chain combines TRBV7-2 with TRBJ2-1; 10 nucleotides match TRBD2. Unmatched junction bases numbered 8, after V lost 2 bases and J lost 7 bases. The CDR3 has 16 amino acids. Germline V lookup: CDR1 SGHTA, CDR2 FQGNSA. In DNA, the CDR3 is TGTGCCAGCAGCTTATCGTTAGCGGGAGGCGCTAATGAGCAGTTCTTC. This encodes CASSLSLAGGANEQFF. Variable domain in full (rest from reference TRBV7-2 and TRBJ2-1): GAGVSQSPSNKVTEKGKDVELRCDPISGHTALYWYRQSLGQGLEFLIYFQGNSAPDKSGLPSDRFSAERTGGSVSTLTIQRTQQEDSAVYLCASSLSLAGGANEQFFGPGTRLTVL.

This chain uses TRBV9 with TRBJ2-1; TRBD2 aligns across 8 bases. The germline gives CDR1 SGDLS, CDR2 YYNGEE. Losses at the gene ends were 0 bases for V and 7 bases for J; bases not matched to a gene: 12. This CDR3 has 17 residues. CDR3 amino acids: CASSVDGDGRARNEQFF. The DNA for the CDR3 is TGTGCCAGCAGCGTAGACGGAGACGGGAGGGCCCGGAATGAGCAGTTCTTC. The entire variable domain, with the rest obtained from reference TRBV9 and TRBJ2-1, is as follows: DSGVTQTPKHLITATGQRVTLRCSPRSGDLSVYWYQQSLDQGLQFLIQYYNGEERAKGNILERFSAQQFPDLHSELNLSSLELGDSALYFCASSVDGDGRARNEQFFGPGTRLTVL.

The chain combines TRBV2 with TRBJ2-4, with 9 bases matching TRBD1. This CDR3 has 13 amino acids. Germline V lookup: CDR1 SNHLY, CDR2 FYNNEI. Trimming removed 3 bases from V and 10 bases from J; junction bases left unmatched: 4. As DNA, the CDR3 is TGTGCCAGCAGTGATGGACAGGGGTGGATTCAGTACTTC. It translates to CASSDGQGWIQYF.

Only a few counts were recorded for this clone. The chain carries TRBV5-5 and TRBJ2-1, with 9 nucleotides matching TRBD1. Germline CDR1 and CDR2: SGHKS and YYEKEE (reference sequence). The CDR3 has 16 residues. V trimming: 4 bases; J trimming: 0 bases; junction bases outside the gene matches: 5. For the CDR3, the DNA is TGTGCCAGCAGCCGGGCACAGGGGGCCTCCTACAATGAGCAGTTCTTC. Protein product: CASSRAQGASYNEQFF.

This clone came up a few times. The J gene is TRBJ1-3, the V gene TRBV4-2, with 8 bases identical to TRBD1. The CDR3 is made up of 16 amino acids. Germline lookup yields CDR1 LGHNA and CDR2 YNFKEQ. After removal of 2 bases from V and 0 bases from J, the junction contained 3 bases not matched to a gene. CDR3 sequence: CASSQNRGTSGNTIYF. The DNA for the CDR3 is TGTGCCAGCAGCCAAAACAGGGGGACCTCTGGAAACACCATATATTTT.

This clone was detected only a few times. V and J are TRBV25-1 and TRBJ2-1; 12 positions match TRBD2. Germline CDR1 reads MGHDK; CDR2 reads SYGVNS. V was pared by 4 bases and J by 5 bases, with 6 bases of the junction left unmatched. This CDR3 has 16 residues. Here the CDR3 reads CASSVLTSGGDNEQFF. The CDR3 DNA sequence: TGTGCCAGCAGTGTCCTGACTAGCGGGGGAGACAATGAGCAGTTCTTC. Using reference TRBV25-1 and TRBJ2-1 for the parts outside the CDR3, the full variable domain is EADIYQTPRYLVIGTGKKITLECSQTMGHDKMYWYQQDPGMELHLIHYSYGVNSTEKGDLSSESTVSRIRTEHFPLTLESARPSHTSQYLCASSVLTSGGDNEQFFGPGTRLTVL.

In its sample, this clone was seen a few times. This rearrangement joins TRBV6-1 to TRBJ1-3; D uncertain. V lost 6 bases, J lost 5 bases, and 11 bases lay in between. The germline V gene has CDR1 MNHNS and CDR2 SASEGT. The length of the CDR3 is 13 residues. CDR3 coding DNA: TGTGCCAGCAGCGCCCTTAGTAGAAACACCATATATTTT. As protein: CASSALSRNTIYF.